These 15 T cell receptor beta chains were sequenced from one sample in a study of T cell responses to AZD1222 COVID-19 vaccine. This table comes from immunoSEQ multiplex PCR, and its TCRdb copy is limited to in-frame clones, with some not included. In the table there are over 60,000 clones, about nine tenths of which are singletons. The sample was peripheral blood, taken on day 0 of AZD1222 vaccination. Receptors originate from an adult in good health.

The chain's CDR3 is CASSLGGQSDTQYF. CDR3 in DNA: TGTGCCAGCAGCTTGGGGGGACAGTCAGATACGCAGTATTTT. V gene TRBV5-4 combines with J gene TRBJ2-3; TRBD1 matches at 7 bases. Germline V gene lookup returns CDR1 SGHNT and CDR2 YYREEE (reference sequence). The CDR3 sequence is 14 residues long. The junction had 2 bases not matched to a gene; V was cut back by 0 bases and J by 4 bases.

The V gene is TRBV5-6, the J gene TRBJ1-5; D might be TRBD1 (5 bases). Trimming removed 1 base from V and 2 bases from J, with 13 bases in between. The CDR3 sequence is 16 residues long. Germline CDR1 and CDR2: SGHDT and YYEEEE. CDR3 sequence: CASSLLGGGGNQPQHF. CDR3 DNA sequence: TGTGCCAGCAGCTTGCTGGGGGGAGGCGGCAATCAGCCCCAGCATTTT. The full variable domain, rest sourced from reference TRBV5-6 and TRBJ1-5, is DAGVTQSPTHLIKTRGQQVTLRCSPKSGHDTVSWYQQALGQGPQFIFQYYEEEERQRGNFPDRFSGHQFPNYSSELNVNALLLGDSALYLCASSLLGGGGNQPQHFGDGTRLSIL.

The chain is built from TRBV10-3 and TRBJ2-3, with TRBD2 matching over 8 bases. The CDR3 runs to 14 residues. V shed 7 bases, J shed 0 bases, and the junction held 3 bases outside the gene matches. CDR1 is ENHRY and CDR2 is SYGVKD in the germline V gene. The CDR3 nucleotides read TGTGCCATCACCCCTAGCGGGAGCACAGATACGCAGTATTTT. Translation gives CAITPSGSTDTQYF.

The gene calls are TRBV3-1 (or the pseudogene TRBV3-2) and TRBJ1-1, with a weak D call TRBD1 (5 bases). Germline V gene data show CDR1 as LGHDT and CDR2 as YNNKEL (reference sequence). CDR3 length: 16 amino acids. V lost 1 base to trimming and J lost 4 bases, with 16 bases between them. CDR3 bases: TGTGCCAGCAGCCAAGTAGCAGGGCGAAGGGCCACTGAAGCTTTCTTT. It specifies CASSQVAGRRATEAFF.

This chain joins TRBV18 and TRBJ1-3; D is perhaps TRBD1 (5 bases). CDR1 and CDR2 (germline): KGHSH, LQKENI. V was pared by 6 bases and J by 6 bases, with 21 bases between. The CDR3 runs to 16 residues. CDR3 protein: CASSPNGHLSENTIYF. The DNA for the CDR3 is TGTGCCAGCTCCCCCAACGGACACCTTAGCGAAAACACCATATATTTT.

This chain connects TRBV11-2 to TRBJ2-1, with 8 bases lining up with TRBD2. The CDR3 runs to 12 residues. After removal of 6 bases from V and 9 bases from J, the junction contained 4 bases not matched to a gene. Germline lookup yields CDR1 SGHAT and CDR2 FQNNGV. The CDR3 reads CASSRSGGEQFF. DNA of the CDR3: TGTGCCAGCAGTCGGAGCGGGGGTGAGCAGTTCTTC.

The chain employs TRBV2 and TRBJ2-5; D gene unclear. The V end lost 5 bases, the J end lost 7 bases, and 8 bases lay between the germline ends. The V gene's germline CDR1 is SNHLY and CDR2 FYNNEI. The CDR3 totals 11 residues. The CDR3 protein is CASSQDRTQYF. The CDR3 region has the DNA TGTGCCAGCAGTCAAGACCGGACCCAGTACTTC.

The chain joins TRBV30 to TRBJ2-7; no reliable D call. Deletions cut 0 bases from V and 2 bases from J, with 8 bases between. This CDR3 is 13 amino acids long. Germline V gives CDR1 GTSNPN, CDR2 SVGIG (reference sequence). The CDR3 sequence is CAWSVGGTYEQYF. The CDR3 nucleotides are TGTGCCTGGAGTGTGGGCGGTACCTACGAGCAGTACTTC.

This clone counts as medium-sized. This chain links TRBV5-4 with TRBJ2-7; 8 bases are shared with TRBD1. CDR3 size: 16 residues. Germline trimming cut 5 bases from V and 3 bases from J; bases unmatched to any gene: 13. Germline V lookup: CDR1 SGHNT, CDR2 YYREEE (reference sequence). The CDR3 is CASRNWTGSIIYEQYF. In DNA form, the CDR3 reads TGTGCCAGCAGGAACTGGACAGGGTCAATTATCTACGAGCAGTACTTC.

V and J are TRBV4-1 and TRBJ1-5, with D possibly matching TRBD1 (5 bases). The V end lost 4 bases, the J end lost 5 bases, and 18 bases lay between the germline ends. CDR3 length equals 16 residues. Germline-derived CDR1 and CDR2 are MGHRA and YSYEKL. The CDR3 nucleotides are TGCGCCAGCAGCCCCCGAAGGGGCCTGGGGGATCAGCCCCAGCATTTT. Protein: CASSPRRGLGDQPQHF.

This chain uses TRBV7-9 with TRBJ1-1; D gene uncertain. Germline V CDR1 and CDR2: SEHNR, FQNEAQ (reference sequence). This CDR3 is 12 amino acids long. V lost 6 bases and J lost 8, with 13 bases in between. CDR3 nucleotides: TGTGCCAGCAGTCTGACCACTGTCGAAGCTTTCTTT. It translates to CASSLTTVEAFF.

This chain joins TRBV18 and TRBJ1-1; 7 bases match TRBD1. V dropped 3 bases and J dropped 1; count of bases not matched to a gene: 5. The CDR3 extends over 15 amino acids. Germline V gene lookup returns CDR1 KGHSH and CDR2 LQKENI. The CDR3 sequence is CASSPGTGENTEAFF. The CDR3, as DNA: TGTGCCAGCTCACCCGGTACAGGGGAGAACACTGAAGCTTTCTTT.

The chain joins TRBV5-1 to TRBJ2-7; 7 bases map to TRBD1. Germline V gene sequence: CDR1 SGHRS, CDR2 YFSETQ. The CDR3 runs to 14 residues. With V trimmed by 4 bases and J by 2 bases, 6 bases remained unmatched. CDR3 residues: CASSPLTGPYEQYF. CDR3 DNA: TGCGCCAGCAGCCCCTTGACAGGGCCCTACGAGCAGTACTTC.

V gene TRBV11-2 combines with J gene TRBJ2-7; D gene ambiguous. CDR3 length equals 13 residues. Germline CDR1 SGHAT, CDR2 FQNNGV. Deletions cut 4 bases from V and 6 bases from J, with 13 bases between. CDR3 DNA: TGTGCCAGCAGCTCCCCTCGGGTTTCCGAGCAGTACTTC. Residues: CASSSPRVSEQYF.

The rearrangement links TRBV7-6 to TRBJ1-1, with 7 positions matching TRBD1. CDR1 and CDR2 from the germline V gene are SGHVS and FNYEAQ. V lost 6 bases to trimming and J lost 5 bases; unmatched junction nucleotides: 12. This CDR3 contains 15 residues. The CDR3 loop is CASSSPLQGVTEAFF. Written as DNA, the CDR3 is TGTGCCAGCAGTTCTCCCCTGCAGGGGGTGACTGAAGCTTTCTTT.